A selection of T cell receptor beta chains follows, all from one sample in a study of OX40 agonist ivuxolimab in advanced cancers. Generated by immunoSEQ multiplex PCR, the TCRdb table keeps only in-frame clones and is missing some. This sample carries about 93,000 clones, around 94% of them seen once, and the ten largest clones take 2% to 3%. The material sequenced was CD4+ or CD8+ T cells sorted from blood, taken in a trial of the OX40 agonist ivuxolimab. These TCRs come from an adult with an advanced solid tumor such as melanoma, head and neck, liver or kidney cancer. Each CDR3 is given with its conserved first and last residue. The order of the fields is clone size, D gene, J gene, V gene, CDR3 protein, CDR3 DNA. D genes are given only for firm matches. Rows may omit the clone size; those that give it use once, few, many or a size class.

abundance: NA
d_gene: TRBD2
j_gene: TRBJ2-2
v_gene: TRBV6-5
CDR3aa: CASSYGLAGVTGELFF
CDR3nt: TGTGCCAGCAGTTACGGGCTAGCGGGGGTTACCGGGGAGCTGTTTTTT

abundance: few
d_gene: NA
j_gene: TRBJ1-5
v_gene: TRBV6-5
CDR3aa: CASSSGTLNQPQHF
CDR3nt: TGTGCCAGCAGTTCCGGGACACTCAATCAGCCCCAGCATTTT

abundance: NA
d_gene: TRBD1
j_gene: TRBJ2-6
v_gene: TRBV19
CDR3aa: CASSATGSANVLTF
CDR3nt: TGTGCCAGTAGTGCGACAGGGTCGGCCAACGTCCTGACTTTC

abundance: NA
d_gene: TRBD1
j_gene: TRBJ2-2
v_gene: TRBV19
CDR3aa: CASSRGTVNTGELFF
CDR3nt: TGTGCCAGTAGTAGAGGGACAGTGAACACCGGGGAGCTGTTTTTT

abundance: NA
d_gene: NA
j_gene: TRBJ2-7
v_gene: TRBV5-4
CDR3aa: CASSLAGANEQYF
CDR3nt: TGTGCCAGCAGCTTGGCCGGAGCCAACGAGCAGTACTTC

abundance: NA
d_gene: NA
j_gene: TRBJ1-3
v_gene: TRBV4-1
CDR3aa: CASSQDRRTGNTIYF
CDR3nt: TGCGCCAGCAGCCAAGATAGGAGAACGGGAAACACCATATATTTT

abundance: NA
d_gene: TRBD1
j_gene: TRBJ2-7
v_gene: TRBV29-1
CDR3aa: CSVETGTGKMGEQYF
CDR3nt: TGCAGCGTTGAAACCGGGACAGGGAAAATGGGCGAGCAGTACTTC

abundance: NA
d_gene: NA
j_gene: TRBJ2-3
v_gene: TRBV9
CDR3aa: CASSVDPGLTRADTQYF
CDR3nt: TGTGCCAGCAGCGTAGACCCGGGACTCACACGCGCAGATACGCAGTATTTT

abundance: NA
d_gene: NA
j_gene: TRBJ2-3
v_gene: TRBV6-5
CDR3aa: CASSYSGGTDTQYF
CDR3nt: TGTGCCAGCAGTTACTCTGGCGGCACAGATACGCAGTATTTT

abundance: once
d_gene: NA
j_gene: TRBJ2-5
v_gene: TRBV9
CDR3aa: CASSVGGSGTIQETQYF
CDR3nt: TGTGCCAGCAGCGTAGGGGGGTCAGGAACCATTCAAGAGACCCAGTACTTC

abundance: NA
d_gene: NA
j_gene: TRBJ1-5
v_gene: TRBV13
CDR3aa: CASSLGGPGSQPQHF
CDR3nt: TGTGCCAGCAGCTTAGGAGGTCCAGGTAGTCAGCCCCAGCATTTT

abundance: once
d_gene: NA
j_gene: TRBJ2-7
v_gene: TRBV30
CDR3aa: CAWSGGHYEQYF
CDR3nt: TGTGCCTGGAGTGGGGGTCACTACGAGCAGTACTTC

abundance: NA
d_gene: NA
j_gene: TRBJ1-5
v_gene: TRBV15
CDR3aa: CATSRAGRVYSNQPQHF
CDR3nt: TGTGCCACCAGCAGAGCGGGCAGAGTTTATAGCAATCAGCCCCAGCATTTT

abundance: NA
d_gene: NA
j_gene: TRBJ1-3
v_gene: TRBV28
CDR3aa: CASSFPGTGNTIYF
CDR3nt: TGTGCCAGCAGTTTTCCGGGTACGGGAAACACCATATATTTT

abundance: NA
d_gene: TRBD2
j_gene: TRBJ2-1
v_gene: TRBV6-5
CDR3aa: CASSYSGGPRDEQFF
CDR3nt: TGTGCCAGCAGTTATTCGGGGGGGCCTCGCGATGAGCAGTTCTTC

abundance: NA
d_gene: NA
j_gene: TRBJ2-1
v_gene: TRBV21-1
CDR3aa: CARGGSATSGRGTYNEQFF
CDR3nt: TGTGCCCGCGGGGGTTCTGCGACTAGCGGGAGGGGAACCTACAATGAGCAGTTCTTC

abundance: NA
d_gene: NA
j_gene: TRBJ1-2
v_gene: TRBV29-1
CDR3aa: CSVLGQGLYGYTF
CDR3nt: TGCAGCGTCCTTGGGCAGGGACTCTATGGCTACACCTTC

abundance: NA
d_gene: NA
j_gene: TRBJ1-1
v_gene: TRBV15
CDR3aa: CATSSRGTGVEAFF
CDR3nt: TGTGCCACCAGCAGTCGAGGGACCGGGGTTGAAGCTTTCTTT

abundance: NA
d_gene: NA
j_gene: TRBJ2-1
v_gene: TRBV6-5
CDR3aa: CASSYSPPEYNEQFF
CDR3nt: TGTGCCAGCAGTTACTCCCCCCCAGAGTACAATGAGCAGTTCTTC

abundance: NA
d_gene: TRBD2
j_gene: TRBJ2-3
v_gene: TRBV7-9
CDR3aa: CATHALAGQDTQYF
CDR3nt: TGTGCCACCCACGCTCTAGCGGGCCAGGATACGCAGTATTTT

abundance: NA
d_gene: TRBD2
j_gene: TRBJ2-3
v_gene: TRBV28
CDR3aa: CASSLGMVSGGDTDTQYF
CDR3nt: TGTGCCAGCAGTCTAGGTATGGTCAGCGGGGGAGACACAGATACGCAGTATTTT

abundance: NA
d_gene: NA
j_gene: TRBJ2-1
v_gene: TRBV27
CDR3aa: CASSLSRGYNEQFF
CDR3nt: TGTGCCAGCAGTCTATCGAGGGGATACAATGAGCAGTTCTTC

abundance: NA
d_gene: NA
j_gene: TRBJ2-3
v_gene: TRBV25-1
CDR3aa: CASSGGGNALDTQYF
CDR3nt: TGTGCCAGCAGTGGAGGGGGGAATGCTTTAGATACGCAGTATTTT

abundance: NA
d_gene: NA
j_gene: TRBJ1-1
v_gene: TRBV9
CDR3aa: CASSVGDRTEAFF
CDR3nt: TGTGCCAGCAGCGTAGGGGATCGGACTGAAGCTTTCTTT